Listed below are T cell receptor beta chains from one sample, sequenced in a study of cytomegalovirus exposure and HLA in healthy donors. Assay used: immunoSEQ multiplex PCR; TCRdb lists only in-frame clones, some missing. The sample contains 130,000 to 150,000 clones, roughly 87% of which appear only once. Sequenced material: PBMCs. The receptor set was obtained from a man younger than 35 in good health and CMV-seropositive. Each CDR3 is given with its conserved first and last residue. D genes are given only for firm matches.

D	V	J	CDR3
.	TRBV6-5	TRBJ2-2	CASRRDSGTGELFF
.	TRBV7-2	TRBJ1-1	CASSLAPGAFF
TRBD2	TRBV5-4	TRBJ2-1	CASSSQAGGPSNEQFF
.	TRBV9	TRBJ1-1	CASSVGPDTEAFF
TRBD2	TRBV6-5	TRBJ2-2	CASSYSKGGVPGELFF
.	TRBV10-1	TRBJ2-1	CASASRPNEQFF
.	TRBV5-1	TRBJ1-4	CASSSPGLEKLFF
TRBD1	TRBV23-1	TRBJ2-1	CASSRETGGLNEQFF
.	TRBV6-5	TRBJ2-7	CASSYSLGGTYEQYF
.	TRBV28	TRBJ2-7	CASSTGQQPYEQYF
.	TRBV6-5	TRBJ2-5	CASSLNQETQYF
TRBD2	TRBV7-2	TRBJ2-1	CASSERLKTSGGANEQFF
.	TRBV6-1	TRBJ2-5	CASSGGYQETQYF
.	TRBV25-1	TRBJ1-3	CASSSYGGSGNTIYF
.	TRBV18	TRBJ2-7	CASSPGPGQGRPYEQYF
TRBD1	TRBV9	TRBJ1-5	CASSTRTGAVNQPQHF
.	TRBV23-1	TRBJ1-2	CAVCKRGGSGLYGYTF
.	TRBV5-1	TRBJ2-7	CASSQTYGLGEQYF
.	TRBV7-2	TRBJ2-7	CASSARAGTREQYF
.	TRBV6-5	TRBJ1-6	CASRDRRDSPLHF
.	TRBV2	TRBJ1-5	CASSEEQGRNQPQHF
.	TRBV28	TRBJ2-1	CASSLDAGTSQDEQFF
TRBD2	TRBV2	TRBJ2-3	CASSEALAGEEDTQYF
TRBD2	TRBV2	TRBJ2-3	CASSVGLAEGTQYF
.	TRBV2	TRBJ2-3	CASSVRGDTQYF
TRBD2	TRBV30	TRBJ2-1	CALETGTSGRYEQFF
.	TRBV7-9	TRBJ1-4	CASSLDYFSAEKLFF
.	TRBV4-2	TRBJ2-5	CASSPDWSQETQYF
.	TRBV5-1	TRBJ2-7	CASGPAGEQYF
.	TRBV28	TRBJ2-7	CASTIWGDEQYF
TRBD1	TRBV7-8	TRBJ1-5	CASSDRQGRQPQHF
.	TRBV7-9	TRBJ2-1	CASSLTHLSGNEQFF
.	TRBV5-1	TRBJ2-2	CASSVGDTGELFF
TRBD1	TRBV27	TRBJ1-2	CASSFAGTGGSRHNYGYTF
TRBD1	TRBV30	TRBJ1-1	CAWSTHRDRGEAFF
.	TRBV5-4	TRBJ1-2	CASSVREPRGGYTF
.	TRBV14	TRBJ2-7	CASSLGQRKTEQYF
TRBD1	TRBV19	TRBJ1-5	CASRLGTGSQPQHF
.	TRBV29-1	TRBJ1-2	CSGDTRKNGYTF
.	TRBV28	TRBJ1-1	CASSLSYPGSEAFF
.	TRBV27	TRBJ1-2	CASSLSQGNYGYTF
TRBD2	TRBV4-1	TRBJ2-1	CASSPGVAGLNYNEQFF
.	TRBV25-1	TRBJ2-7	CASSEYELAEQYF
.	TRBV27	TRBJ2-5	CASTPYPQGGRETQYF
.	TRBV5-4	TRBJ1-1	CASSFRQDRKAFF